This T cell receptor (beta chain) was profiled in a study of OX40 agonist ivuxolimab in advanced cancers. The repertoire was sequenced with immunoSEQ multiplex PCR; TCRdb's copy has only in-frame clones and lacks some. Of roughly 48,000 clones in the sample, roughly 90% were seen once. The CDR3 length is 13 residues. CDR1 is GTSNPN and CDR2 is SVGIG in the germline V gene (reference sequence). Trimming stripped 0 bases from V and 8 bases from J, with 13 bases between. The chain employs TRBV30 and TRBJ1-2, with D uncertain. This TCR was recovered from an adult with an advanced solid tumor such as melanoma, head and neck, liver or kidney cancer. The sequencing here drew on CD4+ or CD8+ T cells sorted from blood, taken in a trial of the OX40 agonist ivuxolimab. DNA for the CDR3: TGTGCCTGGAGTGTTTCTGGGTTGGGCGGCTACACCTTC. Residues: CAWSVSGLGGYTF.